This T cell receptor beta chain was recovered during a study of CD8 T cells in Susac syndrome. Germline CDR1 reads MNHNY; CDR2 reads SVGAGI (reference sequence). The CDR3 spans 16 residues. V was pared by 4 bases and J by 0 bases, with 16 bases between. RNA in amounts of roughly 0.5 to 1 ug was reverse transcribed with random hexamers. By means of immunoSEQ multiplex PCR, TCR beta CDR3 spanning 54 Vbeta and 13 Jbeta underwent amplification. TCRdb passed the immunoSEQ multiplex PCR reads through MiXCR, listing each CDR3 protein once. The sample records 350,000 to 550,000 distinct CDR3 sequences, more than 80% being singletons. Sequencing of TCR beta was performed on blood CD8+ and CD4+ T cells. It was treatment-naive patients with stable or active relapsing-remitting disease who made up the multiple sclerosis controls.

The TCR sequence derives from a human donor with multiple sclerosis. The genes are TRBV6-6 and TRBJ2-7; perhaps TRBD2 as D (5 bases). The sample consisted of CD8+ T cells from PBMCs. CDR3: CASSWTFPEISYEQYF. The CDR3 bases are TGTGCCAGCAGTTGGACTTTTCCCGAGATCTCCTACGAGCAGTACTTC.